These T cell receptor beta chains were read from a single sample in a study of T cells in Graves' hyperthyroidism and ophthalmopathy. TCRdb passed the multiplex PCR reads through MiXCR, listing each CDR3 protein once. The top ten clones hold 6.5% to 10% of a sample with 250,000 to 300,000 distinct CDR3 sequences, roughly 13% of them seen once. The specimen sequenced was blood. The receptors were gathered from a woman aged 25 to 39 with Graves' hyperthyroidism that later progressed to Graves' ophthalmopathy. Both conserved end residues are part of each CDR3. D genes are given only for firm matches. Rows may omit the clone size; those that give it use once, few, many or a size class.

v_call,clone_size,j_call,d_call,cdr3_aa,cdr3_nt
TRBV18,-,TRBJ1-1,TRBD1,CASSPSTGGDTEAFF,TGTGCCAGCTCACCCTCTACAGGGGGTGACACTGAAGCTTTCTTT
TRBV12-3/TRBV12-4,many,TRBJ2-7,-,CASSFFNYEQYF,TGTGCCAGCAGTTTCTTTAACTACGAGCAGTACTTC
TRBV4-3,-,TRBJ2-1,-,CASSREYYNEQFF,TGCGCCAGCAGTCGGGAGTACTACAATGAGCAGTTCTTC
TRBV5-4,few,TRBJ2-5,-,CASSLSLGGETQYF,TGTGCCAGCAGCTTGTCGCTGGGAGGAGAGACCCAGTACTTC
TRBV4-3,-,TRBJ1-1,-,CASSLIPGDEAFF,TGCGCCAGCAGCCTCATCCCCGGGGATGAAGCTTTCTTT
TRBV7-9,once,TRBJ2-3,TRBD2,CASSRGLAGGNTDTQYF,TGTGCCAGCAGTCGGGGACTAGCGGGAGGCAATACAGATACGCAGTATTTT
TRBV27,many,TRBJ2-1,-,CASSLSSYNEQFF,TGTGCCAGCAGCTTGAGCTCCTACAATGAGCAGTTCTTC
TRBV7-2,many,TRBJ2-1,TRBD2,CASSLRLAGGRGNEQFF,TGTGCCAGCAGCCTCCGACTAGCGGGAGGCCGGGGCAATGAGCAGTTCTTC
TRBV12-3/TRBV12-4,many,TRBJ2-1,TRBD2,CASSLTGLAGLHNEQFF,TGTGCCAGCAGCCTTACGGGACTAGCGGGTTTACACAATGAGCAGTTCTTC
TRBV2,many,TRBJ2-2,-,CASKSGENTGELFF,TGTGCCAGCAAGAGCGGCGAGAACACCGGGGAGCTGTTTTTT
TRBV3-1,-,TRBJ2-5,TRBD2,CASRPTGLAGKGTQYF,TGTGCCAGCAGACCGACTGGACTAGCGGGGAAGGGGACCCAGTACTTC
TRBV19,few,TRBJ2-2,-,CASRPPKTGTGELFF,TGTGCCAGTCGACCCCCTAAAACAGGGACCGGGGAGCTGTTTTTT
TRBV7-9,many,TRBJ2-3,-,CASSLSSLVDTQYF,TGTGCCAGCAGCTTGTCGTCACTAGTCGATACGCAGTATTTT
TRBV29-1,few,TRBJ1-2,-,CSSGEAGGYGYTF,TGCAGCTCGGGAGAGGCCGGGGGGTATGGCTACACCTTC
TRBV15,many,TRBJ2-5,-,CATSGYRTIQETQYF,TGTGCCACCAGCGGGTATAGGACCATACAAGAGACCCAGTACTTC
TRBV30,many,TRBJ1-1,-,CAWTELGTEAFF,TGTGCCTGGACCGAGCTCGGGACTGAAGCTTTCTTT
TRBV29-1,few,TRBJ2-2,-,CSVESGKQNTGELFF,TGCAGCGTTGAGTCGGGAAAACAGAACACCGGGGAGCTGTTTTTT
TRBV19,few,TRBJ2-1,-,CASSMGVSYNEQFF,TGTGCCAGTAGTATGGGGGTCAGCTACAATGAGCAGTTCTTC
TRBV10-3,many,TRBJ2-5,TRBD2,CAISWTSGRDETQYF,TGTGCCATCAGCTGGACTAGCGGGAGGGACGAGACCCAGTACTTC
TRBV5-8,-,TRBJ2-1,TRBD2,CASSFASGYNEQFF,TGTGCCAGCAGCTTTGCTAGCGGCTACAATGAGCAGTTCTTC
TRBV5-1,-,TRBJ2-5,-,CASSLVSSVETQYF,TGCGCCAGCAGCTTGGTATCTAGCGTGGAGACCCAGTACTTC
TRBV4-1,many,TRBJ2-2,-,CASSQVIGELFF,TGCGCCAGCAGCCAAGTAATCGGGGAGCTGTTTTTT
TRBV7-2,many,TRBJ2-1,-,CASSWQLSSYNEQFF,TGTGCCAGCAGCTGGCAGCTGAGCTCCTACAATGAGCAGTTCTTC
TRBV30,many,TRBJ2-5,TRBD2,CAWSHPGLAGPRGGETQYF,TGTGCCTGGAGCCACCCTGGACTAGCGGGCCCTCGGGGAGGGGAGACCCAGTACTTC
TRBV6-1,many,TRBJ1-1,-,CASRDNDSPSFYEAFF,TGTGCCAGCAGGGACAATGACAGTCCTAGCTTCTATGAAGCTTTCTTT
TRBV5-1,many,TRBJ2-5,TRBD2,CASSPGLAGVLETQYF,TGCGCCAGCAGCCCCGGACTAGCGGGAGTGTTGGAGACCCAGTACTTC
TRBV2,many,TRBJ1-4,-,CASVGKGAVEKLFF,TGTGCCAGCGTGGGCAAAGGGGCGGTTGAAAAACTGTTTTTT
TRBV29-1,many,TRBJ1-1,-,CSVTRTETMNTEAFF,TGCAGCGTTACCAGGACGGAGACCATGAACACTGAAGCTTTCTTT
TRBV27,many,TRBJ1-1,-,CASRRETNTEAFF,TGTGCCAGCAGGCGCGAGACGAACACTGAAGCTTTCTTT
TRBV12-3/TRBV12-4,many,TRBJ2-1,TRBD1,CASSRGSSYNEQFF,TGTGCCAGCAGCAGGGGGAGCTCCTACAATGAGCAGTTCTTC
TRBV11-2,many,TRBJ1-2,-,CASSPLEGRNYGYTF,TGTGCCAGCAGCCCTCTAGAGGGCAGAAACTATGGCTACACCTTC
TRBV11-2,many,TRBJ1-1,TRBD1,CASSSLNGQGRAFF,TGTGCCAGCAGCTCTTTGAATGGACAGGGCCGAGCTTTCTTT
TRBV9,many,TRBJ2-7,-,CASSDEGGGDYEQYF,TGTGCCAGCAGCGACGAGGGAGGGGGTGACTACGAGCAGTACTTC
TRBV28,few,TRBJ2-7,-,CASSLVERGEQYF,TGTGCCAGCAGTTTGGTCGAGCGTGGCGAGCAGTACTTC
TRBV9,many,TRBJ1-6,-,CASSPREGAGSPLHF,TGTGCCAGCAGCCCCCGCGAAGGGGCAGGTTCACCCCTCCACTTT
TRBV6-5,-,TRBJ1-2,-,CASSYAGSYYGYTF,TGTGCCAGCAGTTACGCCGGGTCATACTATGGCTACACCTTC
TRBV9,many,TRBJ2-7,TRBD1,CASSVAQGTYEQYF,TGTGCCAGCAGCGTAGCACAGGGGACCTACGAGCAGTACTTC
TRBV4-2,-,TRBJ2-1,-,CASSQGPDRPSFF,TGTGCCAGCAGCCAAGGGCCCGACAGGCCTTCGTTCTTC
TRBV27,-,TRBJ2-3,TRBD2,CASSLSGGGYTDTQYF,TGTGCCAGCAGTTTATCGGGCGGGGGATATACAGATACGCAGTATTTT
TRBV6-2/TRBV6-3,many,TRBJ1-5,-,CASSYFRAQPQHF,TGTGCCAGCAGTTACTTCAGGGCACAGCCCCAGCATTTT
TRBV24-1,-,TRBJ2-2,-,CATSDPAVAGGRELFF,TGTGCCACCAGTGATCCAGCCGTGGCCGGAGGGCGGGAGCTGTTTTTT
TRBV20-1,many,TRBJ2-3,TRBD1,CSASGTGGGDTQYF,TGCAGTGCTAGCGGGACAGGGGGCGGGGATACGCAGTATTTT
TRBV19,few,TRBJ2-1,-,CASSIYGNAYNEQFF,TGTGCCAGTAGTATTTACGGGAACGCCTACAATGAGCAGTTCTTC
TRBV5-4,-,TRBJ2-1,TRBD2,CASSPGASGKNEQFF,TGTGCCAGCAGCCCCGGGGCTAGCGGTAAGAATGAGCAGTTCTTC
TRBV14,few,TRBJ1-2,TRBD1,CASSQEILGTATGYTF,TGTGCCAGCAGCCAAGAAATTTTAGGGACAGCAACTGGCTACACCTTC